This T cell receptor beta chain came from a study of cytomegalovirus exposure and HLA in healthy donors. A remark on this clone: The antigen is unknown. The sample carries other DNA sequences with the same CDR3.

The CDR3 is 13 residues long. V lost 3 bases and J lost 6; bases outside the gene matches: 3. The germline V gene encodes CDR1 SNHLY and CDR2 FYNNEI. Study-wide results and caveats: Segments of the TCR beta V type were, in most cases, productive about 90% or about 30% of the time in an earlier analysis. Among the CMV-associated chains, three were confirmed in vitro as specific for CMV antigens.

Primers for the PCR totalled 60 Vbeta and 13 Jbeta. The protocol was immunoSEQ multiplex PCR, while the TCRdb copy is restricted to in-frame clones and leaves out a portion. Its table records just under 80,000 clones. The chain combines TRBV2 with TRBJ2-7; TRBD2 aligns across 9 bases. The TCR was taken from a man aged 18 to 30 in good health and CMV-seropositive. What was sequenced was PBMCs. The DNA of the CDR3 is TGTGCCAGCAGTGACCGCGGGAGGGCCGAGCAGTACTTC. Protein: CASSDRGRAEQYF.